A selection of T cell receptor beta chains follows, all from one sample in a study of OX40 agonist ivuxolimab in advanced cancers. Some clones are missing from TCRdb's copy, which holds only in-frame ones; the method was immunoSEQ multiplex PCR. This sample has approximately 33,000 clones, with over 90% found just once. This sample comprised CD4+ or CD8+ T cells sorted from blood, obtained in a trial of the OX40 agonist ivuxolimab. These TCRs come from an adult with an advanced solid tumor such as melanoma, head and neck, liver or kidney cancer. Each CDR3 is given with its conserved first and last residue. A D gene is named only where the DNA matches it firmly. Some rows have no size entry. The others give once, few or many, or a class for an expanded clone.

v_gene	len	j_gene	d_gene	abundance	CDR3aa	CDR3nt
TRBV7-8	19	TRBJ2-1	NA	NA	CASSYIPGIIVGSLNEQFF	TGTGCCAGCAGCTACATTCCCGGGATCATAGTAGGGTCCCTCAATGAGCAGTTCTTC
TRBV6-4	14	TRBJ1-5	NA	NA	CASSPTVSNQPQHF	TGTGCCAGCAGTCCGACGGTTAGCAATCAGCCCCAGCATTTT
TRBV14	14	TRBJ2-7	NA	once	CASSQDYRPYEQYF	TGTGCCAGCAGCCAAGATTACAGACCCTACGAGCAGTACTTC
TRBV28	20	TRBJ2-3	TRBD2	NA	CASRTTTSGDPSFGTDTQYF	TGTGCCAGCAGGACCACTACTAGCGGGGACCCGAGCTTTGGCACAGATACGCAGTATTTT
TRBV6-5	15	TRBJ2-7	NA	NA	CASSSRVWGTYEQYF	TGTGCCAGCAGTTCCCGCGTCTGGGGCACCTACGAGCAGTACTTC
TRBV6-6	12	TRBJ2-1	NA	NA	CASRPIGGEQFF	TGTGCCAGCAGGCCCATTGGGGGGGAGCAGTTCTTC
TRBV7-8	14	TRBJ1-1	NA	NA	CASSLGAVNTEAFF	TGTGCCAGCAGCTTAGGGGCAGTGAACACTGAAGCTTTCTTT
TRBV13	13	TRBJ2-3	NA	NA	CASSISITDTQYF	TGTGCCAGCAGCATCTCAATAACAGATACGCAGTATTTT
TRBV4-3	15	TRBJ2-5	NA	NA	CASSPGEGGRETQYF	TGCGCCAGCAGCCCAGGGGAGGGGGGCAGGGAGACCCAGTACTTC
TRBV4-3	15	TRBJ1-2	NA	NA	CASSQELEINYGYTF	TGCGCCAGCAGCCAAGAGCTGGAGATTAACTATGGCTACACCTTC
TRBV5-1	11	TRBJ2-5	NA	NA	CASSFLETQYF	TGCGCCAGCAGCTTTTTGGAGACCCAGTACTTC
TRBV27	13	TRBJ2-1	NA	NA	CASSEGSYNEQFF	TGTGCCAGCAGCGAGGGATCCTACAATGAGCAGTTCTTC
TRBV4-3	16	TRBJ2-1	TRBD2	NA	CASSQDISGNYNEQFF	TGCGCCAGCAGCCAAGACATTAGCGGGAACTACAATGAGCAGTTCTTC
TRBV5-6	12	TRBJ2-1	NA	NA	CASSLFSIEQFF	TGTGCCAGCAGCTTGTTTTCCATAGAGCAGTTCTTC
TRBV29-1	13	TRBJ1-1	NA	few	CSVEDGLNTEAFF	TGCAGCGTTGAAGACGGACTGAACACTGAAGCTTTCTTT
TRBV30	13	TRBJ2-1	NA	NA	CAWNTGSYNEQFF	TGTGCCTGGAACACGGGGTCCTACAATGAGCAGTTCTTC
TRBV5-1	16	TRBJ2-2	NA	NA	CASSLVQGVGTGELFF	TGCGCCAGCAGCTTAGTACAGGGAGTGGGCACCGGGGAGCTGTTTTTT
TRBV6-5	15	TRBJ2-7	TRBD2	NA	CASSYSGGESYEQYF	TGTGCCAGCAGTTACTCGGGGGGGGAAAGCTACGAGCAGTACTTC
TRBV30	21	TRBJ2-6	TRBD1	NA	CAWTPGQGAMVMLSGANVLTF	TGTGCCTGGACTCCCGGACAGGGGGCGATGGTAATGCTTTCCGGGGCCAACGTCCTGACTTTC
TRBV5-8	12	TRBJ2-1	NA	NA	CASYGSYNEQFF	TGTGCCAGCTATGGGAGTTACAATGAGCAGTTCTTC
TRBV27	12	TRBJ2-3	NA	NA	CASSFSTDTQYF	TGTGCCAGCAGTTTTAGTACAGATACGCAGTATTTT
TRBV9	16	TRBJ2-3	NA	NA	CASSPEAGPHKDTQYF	TGTGCCAGCAGCCCGGAGGCGGGGCCGCACAAAGATACGCAGTATTTT
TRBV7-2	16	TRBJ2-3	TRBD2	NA	CASSLIAGGPTDTQYF	TGTGCCAGCAGCCTTATAGCGGGGGGGCCCACAGATACGCAGTATTTT
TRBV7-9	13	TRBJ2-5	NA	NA	CASSLEDGVSQYF	TGTGCCAGCAGCTTAGAAGACGGGGTGTCCCAGTACTTC
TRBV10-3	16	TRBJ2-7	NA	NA	CAISESSGAASYEQYF	TGTGCCATCAGTGAGTCCTCAGGGGCTGCCTCCTACGAGCAGTACTTC
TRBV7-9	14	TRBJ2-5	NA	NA	CASSEETAAETQYF	TGTGCCAGCAGCGAAGAGACAGCGGCCGAGACCCAGTACTTC
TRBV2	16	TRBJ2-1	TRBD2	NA	CASSDLAGDSYNEQFF	TGTGCCAGCAGTGACTTAGCGGGAGACTCCTACAATGAGCAGTTCTTC
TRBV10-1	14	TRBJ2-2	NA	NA	CASSRAGNTGELFF	TGCGCCAGCAGTCGGGCAGGGAACACCGGGGAGCTGTTTTTT